A single sample is the source of the 23 T cell receptor beta chains below, sequenced in a study of beta chain features in type 1 diabetes. Every isolated RNA sample was fully reverse transcribed, so sequencing captured expressed TCRB transcripts. TCRdb's copy holds only in-frame clones and misses some; the assay was immunoSEQ multiplex PCR. The data contain 250,000 to 300,000 clones, around an eighth of them singletons. General observations from the study: All four CD4+ subsets from Type 1 diabetes patients carried moderately but significantly shorter TCRB CDR3s.

The antigens these receptors bind are not known. Sequenced material: naive CD4+ T cells from blood. The receptor set was obtained from a man in his thirties or forties with type 1 diabetes.

The chain combines TRBV7-2 with TRBJ2-1, with 8 bases that match TRBD2. This CDR3 contains 15 residues. The V gene's germline CDR1 is SGHTA and CDR2 FQGNSA. V trimming: 4 bases; J trimming: 5 bases; junction bases outside the gene matches: 7. The CDR3 loop is CASSSPTSGHNEQFF. The CDR3 region has the DNA TGTGCCAGCAGCTCCCCCACTAGCGGTCACAATGAGCAGTTCTTC.

The genes are TRBV7-9 and TRBJ2-3, with 8 nucleotides matching TRBD2. CDR3 size: 15 residues. Germline CDR1 SEHNR, CDR2 FQNEAQ (reference sequence). V lost 2 bases and J lost 4; bases outside the gene matches: 5. CDR3 sequence (DNA): TGTGCCAGCAGCTTAACAGCGGGAGTAGCAGATACGCAGTATTTT. Its protein product is CASSLTAGVADTQYF.

There are a few counts of this clone. The J gene is TRBJ2-5, the V gene TRBV7-9, with 10 bases lining up with TRBD1. This CDR3 has 15 amino acids. Looked up from germline, CDR1 is SEHNR and CDR2 is FQNEAQ (reference sequence). V dropped 5 bases and J dropped 1; count of bases not matched to a gene: 4. This CDR3 reads CASSVWTGGQETQYF. The DNA of the CDR3 is TGTGCCAGCAGCGTCTGGACAGGGGGCCAAGAGACCCAGTACTTC.

The table lists this clone with a few counts. The genes are TRBV30 and TRBJ2-1, with 7 bases that match TRBD2. J was trimmed by 6 bases and V by 3 bases; bases with no gene match: 2. Germline V CDR1 and CDR2: GTSNPN, SVGIG (reference sequence). CDR3 length: 12 residues. The CDR3 is CAWRTSRNEQFF. DNA of the CDR3: TGTGCCTGGAGGACTAGCCGCAATGAGCAGTTCTTC.

CDR3 residues: CSVGASGSKGYNEQFF. In nucleotides, the CDR3 is TGCAGCGTTGGGGCTAGCGGGAGTAAGGGATACAATGAGCAGTTCTTC. The chain combines TRBV29-1 with TRBJ2-1, with 10 bases lining up with TRBD2. The V segment lost 4 bases and the J segment 4 bases; nucleotides outside the gene matches: 10. Germline values: CDR1 SQVTM, CDR2 ANQGSEA. The CDR3 loop spans 16 amino acids.

This clone was seen a few times. The rearrangement uses TRBV19 and TRBJ2-7; a possible D gene is TRBD2 (6 bases). The CDR3 length is 13 residues. V was shortened by 5 bases and J by 0 bases, with 8 bases between the two germline ends. Germline V gives CDR1 LNHDA, CDR2 SQIVND (reference sequence). The CDR3 region is CASSSGLSYEQYF. The DNA for the CDR3 is TGTGCCAGTAGTTCGGGACTCTCCTACGAGCAGTACTTC.

The genes are TRBV5-1 and TRBJ2-2; tentative D call: TRBD1 (5 bases). The CDR3 length is 13 residues. Trimming took 0 bases from V and 6 from J, leaving 6 bases between them. Per the germline V gene, CDR1 is SGHRS and CDR2 is YFSETQ. The chain's CDR3 is CASSLVGAGELFF. CDR3 coding DNA: TGCGCCAGCAGCTTGGTAGGGGCCGGGGAGCTGTTTTTT.

The rearrangement joins TRBV6-6 to TRBJ1-2; tentative D call: TRBD1 (6 bases). This CDR3 is 14 amino acids long. The germline V gene encodes CDR1 MNHNY and CDR2 SVGAGI (reference sequence). Trimming took off 6 bases at V and 3 bases at J, with 14 bases between the two ends. The CDR3 loop reads CASRAGTRDYGYTF. The DNA for the CDR3 is TGTGCCAGCAGGGCAGGGACACGAGACTATGGCTACACCTTC.

This chain connects TRBV18 to TRBJ1-2; D ambiguous. This CDR3 is 14 amino acids long. The V and J ends lost 2 bases and 5 bases respectively, with 12 bases between them. CDR1 and CDR2 (germline): KGHSH, LQKENI. CDR3 amino acids: CASSPGQVPYGYTF. CDR3 nucleotide sequence: TGTGCCAGCTCACCAGGGCAGGTTCCTTATGGCTACACCTTC.

CDR3: CASSYRRDGYEQYF. The CDR3 DNA is TGTGCCAGCAGCTACCGGAGGGATGGGTACGAGCAGTACTTC. The chain has TRBV9 and TRBJ2-7; D might be TRBD2 (6 bases). This CDR3 contains 14 residues. V was pared by 4 bases and J by 4 bases, with 15 bases between. Germline V gene lookup returns CDR1 SGDLS and CDR2 YYNGEE.

This chain joins TRBV7-3 and TRBJ2-3; TRBD1 matches at 10 bases. CDR1 is SGHTA, CDR2 FQGTGA, per germline. The CDR3 is 15 residues long. V lost 5 bases to trimming and J lost 3 bases; unmatched junction nucleotides: 5. The CDR3 sequence is CASSPQGQGTDTQYF. For the CDR3, the DNA is TGTGCCAGCAGCCCCCAGGGACAGGGGACAGATACGCAGTATTTT.

This rearrangement joins TRBV10-3 to TRBJ2-5; 7 nucleotides match TRBD2. Per the germline V gene, CDR1 is ENHRY and CDR2 is SYGVKD. The CDR3 extends over 15 amino acids. V lost 4 bases and J lost 0; bases outside the gene matches: 5. The CDR3 DNA reads TGTGCCATCAGTGGAGAGGGAGGGTACCAAGAGACCCAGTACTTC. It yields the protein CAISGEGGYQETQYF.

This clone was detected a few times. V usage is TRBV7-9 and J usage is TRBJ2-7, with 7 bases matching TRBD1. From germline, CDR1 is SEHNR and CDR2 FQNEAQ (reference sequence). Trimming removed 5 bases from V and 3 bases from J; junction bases left unmatched: 4. This CDR3 spans 13 amino acids. The CDR3 reads CASSTRDSYEQYF. As DNA, the CDR3 is TGTGCCAGCAGCACCCGGGACAGCTACGAGCAGTACTTC.

With regard to this clone: In the same sample, other DNA sequences code for this CDR3. The genes are TRBV28 and TRBJ2-7, with 8 bases that match TRBD2. The CDR3 length is 14 residues. Unmatched junction bases numbered 8, after V lost 8 bases and J lost 2 bases. Germline V CDR1 and CDR2: MDHEN, SYDVKM. The CDR3 DNA reads as TGTGCCAGCCGCCTTGCGGGAGGAACCTACGAGCAGTACTTC. Amino acid sequence: CASRLAGGTYEQYF.

This clone appeared a few times. V gene TRBV2 combines with J gene TRBJ2-7, with D possibly TRBD2 on 5 matching bases. CDR1 is SNHLY, CDR2 FYNNEI, per germline. Trimming removed 4 bases at V and 3 bases at J, with 13 bases between. The CDR3 has 14 amino acids. The CDR3: CASSAGRDVYEQYF. For the CDR3, the DNA is TGTGCCAGCAGTGCGGGCCGGGATGTCTACGAGCAGTACTTC.

The chain carries TRBV2 and TRBJ1-1; TRBD1 agrees at 7 bases. After removal of 9 bases from V and 6 bases from J, the junction contained 7 bases not matched to a gene. Germline V gene data show CDR1 as SNHLY and CDR2 as FYNNEI. There are 12 residues in the CDR3. CDR3 nucleotide sequence: TGTGCCAGTGACAGGGAATTTTCTGAAGCTTTCTTT. Amino acids: CASDREFSEAFF.

J is TRBJ2-7 and V is TRBV11-1; D gene uncertain. The CDR3 is 12 residues long. Trimming removed 1 base from V and 6 bases from J, with 7 bases in between. CDR1 and CDR2 from the germline V gene are SGHAT and FQDESV (reference sequence). The chain's CDR3 is CASSLVGREQYF. The CDR3 nucleotides are TGTGCCAGCAGCTTAGTTGGGCGCGAGCAGTACTTC.

The V gene is TRBV19, the J gene TRBJ2-5; D perhaps matches TRBD2 (6 bases). The CDR3 loop spans 17 amino acids. CDR1 is LNHDA and CDR2 is SQIVND in the germline V gene (reference sequence). Between the trimmed V and J ends, which lost 5 bases and 1 base, there was a span of 20 bases. The CDR3 DNA reads as TGTGCCAGTAGTTACGGGACTGATTCCTTCCTCCAAGAGACCCAGTACTTC. Residues: CASSYGTDSFLQETQYF.

The chain uses TRBV4-1 and TRBJ2-4, with TRBD2 identical over 8 bases. The CDR3 sequence is 17 residues long. V trimming: 4 bases; J trimming: 3 bases; junction bases outside the gene matches: 11. Germline loops: CDR1 MGHRA, CDR2 YSYEKL. CDR3 sequence (DNA): TGCGCCAGCAGCCCCCGTGATAGCGGGATGGGCAAAAACATTCAGTACTTC. Translating gives CASSPRDSGMGKNIQYF.

This clone was counted only a few times. This chain uses TRBV9 with TRBJ1-5, with D perhaps TRBD1 (6 bases). The CDR3 loop spans 15 amino acids. CDR1 SGDLS and CDR2 YYNGEE come from the germline V gene. V was pared by 4 bases and J by 6 bases, with 17 bases between. The CDR3 region has the DNA TGTGCCAGCAGCCGATCAGGGGACGCGGGTCAGCCCCAGCATTTT. This translates into CASSRSGDAGQPQHF.

This clone was observed a handful of times. This chain joins TRBV28 and TRBJ1-2; D gene unclear. With 2 bases removed from V and 3 bases from J, the gap between germline ends came to 10 bases. The CDR3 totals 14 residues. Germline V CDR1 and CDR2: MDHEN, SYDVKM. CDR3 in DNA: TGTGCCAGCAGTTTACCTAAGTTACACTATGGCTACACCTTC. It specifies CASSLPKLHYGYTF.

The sample holds a few counts of this clone. The rearrangement joins TRBV5-4 to TRBJ2-3; 10 nucleotides match TRBD2. In germline, CDR1 is SGHNT, CDR2 YYREEE (reference sequence). This CDR3 has 14 amino acids. V lost 3 bases to trimming and J lost 5 bases; unmatched junction nucleotides: 3. The CDR3 nucleotides are TGTGCCAGCAGCTCCCGACTAGCGGGAGATACGCAGTATTTT. Translating it yields CASSSRLAGDTQYF.

The V and J genes are TRBV2 and TRBJ2-3; 12 nucleotides line up with TRBD2. The length of the CDR3 is 16 residues. J gave up 5 bases and V 1 base, and 4 bases lay outside the gene matches. Looked up from germline, CDR1 is SNHLY and CDR2 is FYNNEI. Here the CDR3 DNA reads TGTGCCAGCAGTGAAGGACTAGCGGGAGAGGAAGATACGCAGTATTTT. Its protein is CASSEGLAGEEDTQYF.